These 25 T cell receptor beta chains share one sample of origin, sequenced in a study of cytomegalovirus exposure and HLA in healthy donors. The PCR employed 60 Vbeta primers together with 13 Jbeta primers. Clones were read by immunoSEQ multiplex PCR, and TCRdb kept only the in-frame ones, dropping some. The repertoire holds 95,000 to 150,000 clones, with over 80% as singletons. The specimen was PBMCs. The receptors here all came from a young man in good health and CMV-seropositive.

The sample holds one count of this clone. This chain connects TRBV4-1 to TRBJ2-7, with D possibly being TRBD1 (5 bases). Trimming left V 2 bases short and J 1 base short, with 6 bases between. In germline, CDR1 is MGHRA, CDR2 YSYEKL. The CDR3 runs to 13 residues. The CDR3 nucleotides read TGCGCCAGCAGCCAACAGGGTTCCTACGAGCAGTACTTC. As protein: CASSQQGSYEQYF.

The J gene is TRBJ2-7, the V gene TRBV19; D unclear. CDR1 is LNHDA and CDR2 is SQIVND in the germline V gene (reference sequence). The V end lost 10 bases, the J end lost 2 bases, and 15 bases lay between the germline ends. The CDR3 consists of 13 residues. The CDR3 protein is CATSGQSAYEQYF. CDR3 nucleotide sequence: TGTGCCACCTCCGGTCAGAGCGCCTACGAGCAGTACTTC.

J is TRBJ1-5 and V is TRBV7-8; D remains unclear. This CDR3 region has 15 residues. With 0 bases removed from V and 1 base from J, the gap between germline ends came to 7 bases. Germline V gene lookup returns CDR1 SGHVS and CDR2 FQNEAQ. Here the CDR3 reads CASSLAPQSNQPQHF. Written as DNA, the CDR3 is TGTGCCAGCAGCTTAGCCCCACAGAGCAATCAGCCCCAGCATTTT. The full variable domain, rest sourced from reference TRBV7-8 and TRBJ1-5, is GAGVSQSPRYKVAKRGQDVALRCDPISGHVSLFWYQQALGQGPEFLTYFQNEAQLDKSGLPSDRFFAERPEGSVSTLKIQRTQQEDSAVYLCASSLAPQSNQPQHFGDGTRLSIL.

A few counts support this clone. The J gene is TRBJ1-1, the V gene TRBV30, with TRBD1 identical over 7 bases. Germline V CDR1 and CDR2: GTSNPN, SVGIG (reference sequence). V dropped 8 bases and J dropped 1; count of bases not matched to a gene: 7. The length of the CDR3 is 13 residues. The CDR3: CATTQGENTEAFF. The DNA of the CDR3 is TGTGCCACGACTCAGGGGGAGAACACTGAAGCTTTCTTT.

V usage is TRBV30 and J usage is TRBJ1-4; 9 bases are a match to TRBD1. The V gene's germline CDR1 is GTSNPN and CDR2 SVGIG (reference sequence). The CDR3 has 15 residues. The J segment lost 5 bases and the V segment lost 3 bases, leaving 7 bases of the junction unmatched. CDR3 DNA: TGTGCCTGGAGCGCCACAGGGGGCGCGAATGAAAAACTGTTTTTT. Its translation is CAWSATGGANEKLFF.

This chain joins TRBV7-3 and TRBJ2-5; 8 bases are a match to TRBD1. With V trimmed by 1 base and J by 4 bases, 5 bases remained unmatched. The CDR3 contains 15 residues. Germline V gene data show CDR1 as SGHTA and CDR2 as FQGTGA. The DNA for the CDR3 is TGTGCCAGCAGCTTAAGGACAGGGTCGGGAGAGACCCAGTACTTC. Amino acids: CASSLRTGSGETQYF.

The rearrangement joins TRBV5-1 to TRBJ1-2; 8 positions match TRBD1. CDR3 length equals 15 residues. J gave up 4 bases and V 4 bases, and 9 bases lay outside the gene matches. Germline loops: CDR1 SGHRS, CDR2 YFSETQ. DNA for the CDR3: TGCGCCAGCAGCCCAGGGGGCAGGGCGGGCTATGGCTACACCTTC. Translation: CASSPGGRAGYGYTF.

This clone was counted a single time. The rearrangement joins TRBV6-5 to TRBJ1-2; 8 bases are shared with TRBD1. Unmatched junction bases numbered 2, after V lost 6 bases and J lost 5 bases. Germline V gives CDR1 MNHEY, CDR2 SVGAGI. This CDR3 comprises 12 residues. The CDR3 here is CASRDREYGYTF. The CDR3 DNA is TGTGCCAGCAGGGACAGGGAATATGGCTACACCTTC.

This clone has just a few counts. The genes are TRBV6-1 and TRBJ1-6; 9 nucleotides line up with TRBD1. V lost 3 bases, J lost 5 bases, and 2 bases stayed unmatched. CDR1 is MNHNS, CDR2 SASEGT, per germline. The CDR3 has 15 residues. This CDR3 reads CASSEWDRDNSPLHF. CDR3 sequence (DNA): TGTGCCAGCAGTGAGTGGGACAGGGATAATTCACCCCTCCACTTT.

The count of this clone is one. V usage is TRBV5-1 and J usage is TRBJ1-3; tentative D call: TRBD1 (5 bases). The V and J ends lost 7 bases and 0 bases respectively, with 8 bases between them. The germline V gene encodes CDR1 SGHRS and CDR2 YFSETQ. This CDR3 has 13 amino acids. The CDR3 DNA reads TGCGCCAGCCAACAGGACTCTGGAAACACCATATATTTT. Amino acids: CASQQDSGNTIYF. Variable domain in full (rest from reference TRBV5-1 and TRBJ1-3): KAGVTQTPRYLIKTRGQQVTLSCSPISGHRSVSWYQQTPGQGLQFLFEYFSETQRNKGNFPGRFSGRQFSNSRSEMNVSTLELGDSALYLCASQQDSGNTIYFGEGSWLTVV.

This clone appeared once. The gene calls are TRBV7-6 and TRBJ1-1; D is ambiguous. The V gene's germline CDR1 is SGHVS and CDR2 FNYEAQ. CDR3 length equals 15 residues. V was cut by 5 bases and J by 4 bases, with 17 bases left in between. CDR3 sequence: CASSIGISLGTEAFF. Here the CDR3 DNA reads TGTGCCAGCAGCATCGGGATAAGCCTTGGCACTGAAGCTTTCTTT.

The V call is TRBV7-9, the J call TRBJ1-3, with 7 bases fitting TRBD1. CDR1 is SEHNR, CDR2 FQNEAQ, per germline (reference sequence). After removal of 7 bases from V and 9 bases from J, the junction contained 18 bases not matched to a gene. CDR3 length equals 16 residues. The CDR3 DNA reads TGTGCCAGCACCCCGGAGTATTGGGACAGTTATACCACCATATATTTT. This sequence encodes CASTPEYWDSYTTIYF.

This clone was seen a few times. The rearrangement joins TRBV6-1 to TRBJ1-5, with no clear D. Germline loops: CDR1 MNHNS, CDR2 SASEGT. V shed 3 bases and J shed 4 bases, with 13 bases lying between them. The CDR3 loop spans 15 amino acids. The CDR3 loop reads CASSDRREENQPQHF. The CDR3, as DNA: TGTGCCAGCAGTGACCGGAGGGAAGAAAATCAGCCCCAGCATTTT.

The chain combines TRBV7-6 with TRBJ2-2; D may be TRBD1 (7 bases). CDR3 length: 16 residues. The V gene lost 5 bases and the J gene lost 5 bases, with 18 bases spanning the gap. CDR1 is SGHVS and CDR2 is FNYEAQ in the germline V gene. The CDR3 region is CASSTTGMGGTGELFF. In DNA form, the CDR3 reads TGTGCCAGCAGCACGACAGGGATGGGGGGTACCGGGGAGCTGTTTTTT.

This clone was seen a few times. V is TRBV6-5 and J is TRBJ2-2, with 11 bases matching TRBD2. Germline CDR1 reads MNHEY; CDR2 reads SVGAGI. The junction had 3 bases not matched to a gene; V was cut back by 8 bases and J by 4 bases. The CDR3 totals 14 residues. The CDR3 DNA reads TGTGCCAGCCGGCTAGCGGGGGGCACCGGGGAGCTGTTTTTT. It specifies CASRLAGGTGELFF.

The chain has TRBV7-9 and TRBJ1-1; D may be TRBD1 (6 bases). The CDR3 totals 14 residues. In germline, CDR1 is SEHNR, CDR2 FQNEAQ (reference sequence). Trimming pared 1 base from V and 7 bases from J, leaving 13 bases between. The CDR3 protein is CASSLDAGAYEAFF. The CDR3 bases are TGTGCCAGCAGCTTAGACGCAGGGGCCTATGAAGCTTTCTTT.

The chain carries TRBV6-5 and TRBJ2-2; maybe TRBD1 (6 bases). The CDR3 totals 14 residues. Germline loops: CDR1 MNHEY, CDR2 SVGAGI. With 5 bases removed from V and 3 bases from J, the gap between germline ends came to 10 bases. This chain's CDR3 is CASSGAGDTGELFF. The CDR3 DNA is TGTGCCAGCAGTGGAGCAGGGGACACCGGGGAGCTGTTTTTT.

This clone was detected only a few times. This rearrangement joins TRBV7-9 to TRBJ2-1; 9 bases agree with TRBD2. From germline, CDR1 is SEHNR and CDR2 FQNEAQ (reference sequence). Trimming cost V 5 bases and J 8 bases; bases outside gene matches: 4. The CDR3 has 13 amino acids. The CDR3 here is CASSPGLAYEQFF. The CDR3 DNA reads TGTGCCAGCAGCCCGGGACTAGCTTATGAGCAGTTCTTC.

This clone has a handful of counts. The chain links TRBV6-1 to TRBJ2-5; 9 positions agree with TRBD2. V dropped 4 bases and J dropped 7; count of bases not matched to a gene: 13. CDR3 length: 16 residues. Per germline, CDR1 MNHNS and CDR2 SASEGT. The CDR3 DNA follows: TGTGCCAGCAGTGGGGGACTAGCAGGCGGGGTTGTGACCCAGTACTTC. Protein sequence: CASSGGLAGGVVTQYF.

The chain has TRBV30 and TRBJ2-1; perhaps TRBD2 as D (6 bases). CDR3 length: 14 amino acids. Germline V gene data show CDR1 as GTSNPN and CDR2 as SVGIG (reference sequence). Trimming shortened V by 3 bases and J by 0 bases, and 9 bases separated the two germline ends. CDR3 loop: CAWSGGISYNEQFF. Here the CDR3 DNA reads TGTGCCTGGAGCGGGGGTATCTCCTACAATGAGCAGTTCTTC.

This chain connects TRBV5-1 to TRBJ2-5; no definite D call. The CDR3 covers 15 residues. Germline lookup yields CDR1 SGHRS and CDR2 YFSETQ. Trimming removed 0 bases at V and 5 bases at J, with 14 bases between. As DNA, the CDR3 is TGCGCCAGCAGCTTGGACCCTTATAAGAGGGAGACCCAGTACTTC. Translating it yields CASSLDPYKRETQYF.

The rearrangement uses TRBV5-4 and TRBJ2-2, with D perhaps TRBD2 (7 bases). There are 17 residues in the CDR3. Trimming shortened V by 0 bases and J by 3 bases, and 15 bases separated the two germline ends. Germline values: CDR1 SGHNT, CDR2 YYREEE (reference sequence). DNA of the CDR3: TGTGCCAGCAGCTTGGGGGGTCGGGGGGCCCACACCGGGGAGCTGTTTTTT. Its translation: CASSLGGRGAHTGELFF.

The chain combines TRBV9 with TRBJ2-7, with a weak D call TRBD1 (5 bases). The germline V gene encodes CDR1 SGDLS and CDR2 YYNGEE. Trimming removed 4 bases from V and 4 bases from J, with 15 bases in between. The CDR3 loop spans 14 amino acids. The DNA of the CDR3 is TGTGCCAGCAGCCCTGCCACAGGAAGATACGAGCAGTACTTC. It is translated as CASSPATGRYEQYF.

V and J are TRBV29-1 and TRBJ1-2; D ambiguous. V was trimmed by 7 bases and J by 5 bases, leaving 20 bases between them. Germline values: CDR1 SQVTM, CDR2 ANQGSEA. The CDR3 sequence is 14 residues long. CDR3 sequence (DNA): TGCAGCGATCCGAGGGCCCCGTATTGTTATGGCTACACCTTC. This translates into CSDPRAPYCYGYTF.

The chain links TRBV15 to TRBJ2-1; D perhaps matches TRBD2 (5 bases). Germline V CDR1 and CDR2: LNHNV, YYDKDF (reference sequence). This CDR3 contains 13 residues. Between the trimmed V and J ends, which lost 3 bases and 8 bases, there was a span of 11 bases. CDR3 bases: TGTGCCACCAGCAGTACTAGAATAGATGAGCAGTTCTTC. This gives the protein CATSSTRIDEQFF.